The clone carrying this T cell receptor (beta chain) turned up a few times. Its antigen is not known. This record belongs to a study of human T cells and chemical hapten exposure. Study-level information: The sensitizing agent was 2% DPC, placed on about 2 cm by about 2 cm of upper inner arm skin. The study, taken as a whole, reports: A positive correlation with patch test score was shown by PT1 expanded TCR counts. Expanded TCRs created a significantly greater count of big CDR3 similarity clusters than controls did.

MiXCR, run by TCRdb on the RACE reads, gives a single entry per CDR3 protein. The sample includes roughly 40,000 distinct CDR3 sequences, about 10% seen only once; the top ten take approximately 6.3%. Time point of the sample: pre-sensitization, week 0. Sample treatment: therapeutic diphenylcyclopropenone sensitization with weekly scalp DPC. V lost 8 bases and J 4 bases, leaving 13 bases between the germline ends. The CDR3 has 13 residues. Germline lookup yields CDR1 SGHDT and CDR2 YYEEEE. The receptor's source is a man under 40 with alopecia areata. Some clones in this sample may be carry-over from other donors' samples. The source material was whole blood, sampled in connection with sensitization to the hapten diphenylcyclopropenone (DPC). The chain is built from TRBV5-6 and TRBJ2-1, with D possibly matching TRBD2 (6 bases). Written as DNA, the CDR3 is TGTGCCAGTACGGGAGTCCAGTACAATGAGCAGTTCTTC. Translation gives CASTGVQYNEQFF.